The 4 T cell receptor beta chains given below trace back to one sample, sequenced in a study of T-cell memory formation after mild COVID-19. MiXCR, run by TCRdb on the 5' RACE reads, gives a single entry per CDR3 protein. The sample records approximately 390,000 distinct CDR3 sequences, 16% being singletons. Sample: PBMCs or a T cell subset sorted from them (not recorded which). Every receptor here comes from a man aged 18 to 29 who had mild COVID-19 (a few samples of this study predate the infection). Cell type and time point are not known.

This clonotype was counted many times. The rearrangement links TRBV6-2 or TRBV6-3 to TRBJ2-7; 9 nucleotides line up with TRBD1. Germline V gives CDR1 MNHEY, CDR2 SVGEGT. This CDR3 contains 15 residues. Trimming at V came to 6 bases and at J to 2 bases, leaving 8 bases not matched to a gene. CDR3 bases: TGTGCCAGCAGCCTCGGACAGGGGCCAACCTACGAGCAGTACGTC. It specifies CASSLGQGPTYEQYV.

This chain links TRBV7-9 with TRBJ2-4; 10 bases agree with TRBD1. CDR1 and CDR2 (germline): SEHNR, FQNEAQ (reference sequence). The trim removed 4 bases at V and 0 bases at J, leaving 9 bases unmatched. CDR3 length: 18 amino acids. In DNA form, the CDR3 reads TGTGCCAGCAGCTCCGCAGCGACAGGGGGCCTAGCCAAAAACATTCAGTACTTC. It translates to CASSSAATGGLAKNIQYF.

This clonotype was recorded many times. The chain has TRBV28 and TRBJ2-3; 7 bases agree with TRBD1. CDR3 length: 14 residues. CDR1 and CDR2 (germline): MDHEN, SYDVKM. J lost 1 base, V lost 4 bases, and 2 bases had no gene match. The CDR3 region is CASSSGTGTDTQYF. For the CDR3, the DNA is TGTGCCAGCAGTTCCGGGACAGGCACAGATACGCAGTATTTT.

This clonotype has more than one count but fewer than ten. V gene TRBV7-9 combines with J gene TRBJ1-5; the D gene is possibly TRBD1 (5 bases). CDR3 length equals 14 residues. V shed 1 base and J shed 5 bases, with 9 bases lying between them. Germline CDR1 SEHNR, CDR2 FQNEAQ (reference sequence). CDR3 in DNA: TGTGCCAGCAGCTTAGGAGGGGCGCATCAGCCCCAGCATTTT. Encoded protein: CASSLGGAHQPQHF.